Listed below are T cell receptor beta chains from one sample, sequenced in a study of CXCR3-negative and CXCR3-positive naive CD8 T cells. TCRdb re-analyzed the 5' RACE reads; it lists each CDR3 protein once, without DNA. The sample has 50,000 to 70,000 distinct CDR3 sequences, and its top ten clones hold more than 0.5%. Input material: naive CXCR3+ CD8+ T cells from blood. Receptors were obtained from a human donor in good health. Some clones in this sample may be carry-over from other donors' samples. Each CDR3 is given with its conserved first and last residue.

V	J	CDR3
TRBV5-8	TRBJ2-3	CASSLSGGALNTQYF
TRBV7-9	TRBJ1-5	CASSLVGSSNPPQHF
TRBV7-3	TRBJ1-3	CASSGADSGNTIYF
TRBV27	TRBJ2-1	CASSPGLAGGPLF
TRBV6-5	TRBJ1-1	CAARDVGGTEAFF
TRBV14	TRBJ1-1	CASSQEWGTEAFF
TRBV7-9	TRBJ1-1	CASSLGTGSQAFF
TRBV10-3	TRBJ1-5	CAISWGSKQPQHF
TRBV29-1	TRBJ2-7	CSVLRDYEQYF
TRBV9	TRBJ2-3	CASSVDETPRDTQYF
TRBV27	TRBJ1-5	CASSPRGVTPQHF
TRBV10-1	TRBJ2-1	CASSEHPSSYNEQFF
TRBV29-1	TRBJ1-4	CSVRDSNEKLFF
TRBV19	TRBJ2-3	CASSNRDFSTDTQYF
TRBV7-3	TRBJ1-2	CASSPGQGGFSTIDYTF
TRBV27	TRBJ2-1	CASSLGPGEYHNEQFF
TRBV7-2	TRBJ1-2	CASSPLGSSGYGYTF
TRBV4-3	TRBJ2-7	CASSQDPGTSPSEQYF
TRBV5-1	TRBJ2-7	CASSLIGTSSYEQYF
TRBV5-5	TRBJ1-1	CASSLEGGAGVLDVYTEAFF
TRBV20-1	TRBJ1-1	CSARGEGLLIEAFF
TRBV28	TRBJ1-6	CASSYLTGGHNSPLHF
TRBV7-9	TRBJ2-2	CASSLDTGFLNTGELFF
TRBV7-9	TRBJ2-7	CASSLGQGNPYEQYF
TRBV7-3	TRBJ2-7	CASSFYGPGYEQYF
TRBV29-1	TRBJ1-2	CSVAQGNGYTF
TRBV7-9	TRBJ2-7	CASSLVVYEQYF
TRBV20-1	TRBJ2-2	CSARPGTSDIGELFF
TRBV6-5	TRBJ2-3	CASSPRTSGDPEVTQYF
TRBV6-2/TRBV6-3	TRBJ2-1	CASSYPGGPYNEQFF
TRBV12-3/TRBV12-4	TRBJ1-5	CASSLAGSNQPQHF
TRBV12-3/TRBV12-4	TRBJ1-2	CASTPDRLNYGYTF
TRBV7-9	TRBJ1-2	CASSLGAAFNYGYTF
TRBV2	TRBJ2-1	CASMYTGTRLFF
TRBV9	TRBJ1-5	CASSAAGTGGQPQHF
TRBV5-1	TRBJ2-1	CASSLSRQGYYNEQFF
TRBV6-5	TRBJ2-7	CASSYSGAVEQYF
TRBV11-2	TRBJ1-1	CASSLSFAVTNTEAFF
TRBV7-6	TRBJ1-5	CASSLAIHQPQHF
TRBV5-6	TRBJ1-6	CASSLTPYREDNSPLHF
TRBV19	TRBJ2-1	CASSIRYNEQFF
TRBV6-2/TRBV6-3	TRBJ2-7	CAGAAAYEQYF